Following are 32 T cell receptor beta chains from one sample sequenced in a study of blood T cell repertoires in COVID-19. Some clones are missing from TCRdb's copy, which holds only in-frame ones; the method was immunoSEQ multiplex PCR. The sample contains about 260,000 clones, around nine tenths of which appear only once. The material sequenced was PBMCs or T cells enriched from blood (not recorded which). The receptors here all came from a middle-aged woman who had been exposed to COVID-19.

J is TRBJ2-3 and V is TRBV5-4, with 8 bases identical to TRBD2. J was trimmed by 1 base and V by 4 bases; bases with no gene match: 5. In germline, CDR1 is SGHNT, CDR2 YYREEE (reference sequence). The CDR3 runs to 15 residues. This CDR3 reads CASSPKTSGTDTQYF. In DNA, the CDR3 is TGTGCCAGCAGCCCTAAGACTAGCGGCACAGATACGCAGTATTTT. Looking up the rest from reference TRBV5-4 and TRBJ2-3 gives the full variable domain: ETGVTQSPTHLIKTRGQQVTLRCSSQSGHNTVSWYQQALGQGPQFIFQYYREEENGRGNFPPRFSGLQFPNYSSELNVNALELDDSALYLCASSPKTSGTDTQYFGPGTRLTVL.

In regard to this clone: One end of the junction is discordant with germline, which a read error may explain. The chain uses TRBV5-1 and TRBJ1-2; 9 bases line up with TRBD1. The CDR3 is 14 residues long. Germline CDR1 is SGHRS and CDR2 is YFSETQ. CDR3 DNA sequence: TGTGCCAGCAGCTTTGAGACAGGGGGATCAGGCTACACCTTC. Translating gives CASSFETGGSGYTF.

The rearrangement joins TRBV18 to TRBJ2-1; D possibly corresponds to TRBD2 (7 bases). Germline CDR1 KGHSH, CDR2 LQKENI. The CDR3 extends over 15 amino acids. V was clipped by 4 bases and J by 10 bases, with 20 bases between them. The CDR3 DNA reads TGTGCCAGCTCACAAAGACTAGCCGAGGGGGAGGAGCAGTTCTTC. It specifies CASSQRLAEGEEQFF.

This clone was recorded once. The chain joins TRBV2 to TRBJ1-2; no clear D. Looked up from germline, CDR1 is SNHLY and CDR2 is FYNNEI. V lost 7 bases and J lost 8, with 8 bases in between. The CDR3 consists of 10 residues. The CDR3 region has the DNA TGTGCCAGCAAGACTAGCGGCTACACCTTC. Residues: CASKTSGYTF.

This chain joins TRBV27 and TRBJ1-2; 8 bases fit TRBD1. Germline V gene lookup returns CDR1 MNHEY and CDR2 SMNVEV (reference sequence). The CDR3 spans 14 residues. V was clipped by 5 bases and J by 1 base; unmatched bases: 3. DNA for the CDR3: TGTGCCAGCAGTGCTGGACAGGGTAACTATGGCTACACCTTC. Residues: CASSAGQGNYGYTF.

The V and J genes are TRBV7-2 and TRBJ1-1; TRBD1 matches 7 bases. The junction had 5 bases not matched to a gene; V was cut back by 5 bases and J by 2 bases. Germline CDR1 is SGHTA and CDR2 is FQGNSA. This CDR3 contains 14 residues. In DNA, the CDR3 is TGTGCCAGCAGCCTGGGACAGCAAAACACTGAAGCTTTCTTT. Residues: CASSLGQQNTEAFF.

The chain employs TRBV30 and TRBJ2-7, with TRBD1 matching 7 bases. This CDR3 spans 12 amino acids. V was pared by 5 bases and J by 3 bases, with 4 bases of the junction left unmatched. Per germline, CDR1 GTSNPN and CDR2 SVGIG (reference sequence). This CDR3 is CAWPDRLYEQYF. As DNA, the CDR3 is TGTGCCTGGCCGGACAGGCTCTACGAGCAGTACTTC.

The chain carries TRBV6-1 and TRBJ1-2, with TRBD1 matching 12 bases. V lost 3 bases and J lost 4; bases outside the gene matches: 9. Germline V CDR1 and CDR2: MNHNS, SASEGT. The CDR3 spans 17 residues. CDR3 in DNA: TGTGCCAGCAGTGAGGCTACGGGACAGGGGGCGATCTATGGCTACACCTTC. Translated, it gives CASSEATGQGAIYGYTF.

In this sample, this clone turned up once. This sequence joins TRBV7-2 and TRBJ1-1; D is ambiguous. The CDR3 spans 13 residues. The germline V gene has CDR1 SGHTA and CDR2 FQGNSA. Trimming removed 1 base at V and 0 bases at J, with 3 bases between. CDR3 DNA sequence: TGTGCCAGCAGCTTAGTAATGAACACTGAAGCTTTCTTT. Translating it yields CASSLVMNTEAFF.

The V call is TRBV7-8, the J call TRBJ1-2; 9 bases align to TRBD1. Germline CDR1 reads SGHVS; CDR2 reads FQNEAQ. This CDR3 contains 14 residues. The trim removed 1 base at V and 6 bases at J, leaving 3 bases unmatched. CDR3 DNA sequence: TGTGCCAGCAGCTTAGTGGGACAGGGTCATGGCTACACCTTC. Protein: CASSLVGQGHGYTF.

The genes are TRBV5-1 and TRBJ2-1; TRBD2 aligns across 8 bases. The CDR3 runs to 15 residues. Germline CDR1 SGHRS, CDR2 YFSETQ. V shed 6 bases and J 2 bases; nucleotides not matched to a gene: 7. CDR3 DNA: TGCGCCAGCACCGGACTAGCAGGCACCTACAATGAGCAGTTCTTC. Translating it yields CASTGLAGTYNEQFF.

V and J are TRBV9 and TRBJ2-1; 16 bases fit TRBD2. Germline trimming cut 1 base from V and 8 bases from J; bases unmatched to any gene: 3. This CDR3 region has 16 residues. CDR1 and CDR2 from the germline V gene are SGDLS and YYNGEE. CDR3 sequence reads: CASSVTGTSGRDEQFF. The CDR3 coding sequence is TGTGCCAGCAGCGTAACCGGGACTAGCGGGAGGGATGAGCAGTTCTTC. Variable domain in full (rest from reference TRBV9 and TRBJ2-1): DSGVTQTPKHLITATGQRVTLRCSPRSGDLSVYWYQQSLDQGLQFLIQYYNGEERAKGNILERFSAQQFPDLHSELNLSSLELGDSALYFCASSVTGTSGRDEQFFGPGTRLTVL.

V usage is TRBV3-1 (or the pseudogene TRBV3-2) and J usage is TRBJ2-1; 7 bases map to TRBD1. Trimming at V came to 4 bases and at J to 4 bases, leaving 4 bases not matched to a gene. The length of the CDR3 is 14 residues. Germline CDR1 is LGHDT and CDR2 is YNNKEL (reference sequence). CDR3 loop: CASSLRQGYNEQFF. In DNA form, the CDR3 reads TGTGCCAGCAGCCTCCGACAGGGTTACAATGAGCAGTTCTTC.

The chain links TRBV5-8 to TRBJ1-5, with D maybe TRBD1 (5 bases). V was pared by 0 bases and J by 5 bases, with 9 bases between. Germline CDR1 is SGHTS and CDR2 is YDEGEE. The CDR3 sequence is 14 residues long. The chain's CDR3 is CASSLAAGHQPQHF. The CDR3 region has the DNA TGTGCCAGCAGCTTGGCGGCAGGGCATCAGCCCCAGCATTTT.

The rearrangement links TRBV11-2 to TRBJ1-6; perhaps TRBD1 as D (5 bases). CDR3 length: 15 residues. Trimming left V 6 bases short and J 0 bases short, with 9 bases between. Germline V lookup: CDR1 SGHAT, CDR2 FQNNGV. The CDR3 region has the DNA TGTGCCAGCAGTCGGGGGAGCTCCTATAATTCACCCCTCCACTTT. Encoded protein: CASSRGSSYNSPLHF. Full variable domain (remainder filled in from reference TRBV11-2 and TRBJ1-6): EAGVAQSPRYKIIEKRQSVAFWCNPISGHATLYWYQQILGQGPKLLIQFQNNGVVDDSQLPKDRFSAERLKGVDSTLKIQPAKLEDSAVYLCASSRGSSYNSPLHFGNGTRLTVT.

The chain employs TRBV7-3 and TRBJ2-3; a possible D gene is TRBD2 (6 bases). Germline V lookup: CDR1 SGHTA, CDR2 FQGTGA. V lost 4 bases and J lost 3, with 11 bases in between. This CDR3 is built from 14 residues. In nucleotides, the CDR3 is TGTGCCAGCAGCTCAGGTGGGGGGACAGATACGCAGTATTTT. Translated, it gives CASSSGGGTDTQYF.

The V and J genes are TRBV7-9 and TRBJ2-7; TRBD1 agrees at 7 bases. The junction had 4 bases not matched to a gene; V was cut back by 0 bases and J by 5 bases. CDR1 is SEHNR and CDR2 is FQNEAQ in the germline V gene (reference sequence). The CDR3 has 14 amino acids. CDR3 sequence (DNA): TGTGCCAGCAGCTTAGCGCTCAGGGGGAACGAGCAGTACTTC. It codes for CASSLALRGNEQYF.

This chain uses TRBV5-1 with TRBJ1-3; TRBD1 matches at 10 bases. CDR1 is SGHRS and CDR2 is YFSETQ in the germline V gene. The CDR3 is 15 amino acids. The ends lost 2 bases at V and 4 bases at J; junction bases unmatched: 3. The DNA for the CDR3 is TGCGCCAGCAGCTTCGACAGGGGGCTAGGAAACACCATATATTTT. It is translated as CASSFDRGLGNTIYF.

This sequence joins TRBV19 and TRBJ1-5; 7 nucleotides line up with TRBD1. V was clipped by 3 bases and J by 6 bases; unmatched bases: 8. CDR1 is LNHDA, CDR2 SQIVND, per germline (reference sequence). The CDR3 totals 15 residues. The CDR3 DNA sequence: TGTGCCAGTAGTATGGAACAGGGGTGGAGTCAGCCCCAGCATTTT. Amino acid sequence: CASSMEQGWSQPQHF.

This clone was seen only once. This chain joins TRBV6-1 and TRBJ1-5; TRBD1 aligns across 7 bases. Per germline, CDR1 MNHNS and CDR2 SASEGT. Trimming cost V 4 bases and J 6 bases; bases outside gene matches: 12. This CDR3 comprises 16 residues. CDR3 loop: CASSASRGIVAQPQHF. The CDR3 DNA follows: TGTGCCAGCAGTGCCTCCAGGGGGATAGTCGCTCAGCCCCAGCATTTT.

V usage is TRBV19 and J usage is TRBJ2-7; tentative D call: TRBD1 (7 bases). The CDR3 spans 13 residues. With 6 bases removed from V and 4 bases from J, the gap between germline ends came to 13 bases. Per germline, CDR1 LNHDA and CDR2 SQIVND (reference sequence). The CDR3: CASRGRGQYEQYF. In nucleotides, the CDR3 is TGTGCCAGTAGAGGGCGGGGACAGTACGAGCAGTACTTC.

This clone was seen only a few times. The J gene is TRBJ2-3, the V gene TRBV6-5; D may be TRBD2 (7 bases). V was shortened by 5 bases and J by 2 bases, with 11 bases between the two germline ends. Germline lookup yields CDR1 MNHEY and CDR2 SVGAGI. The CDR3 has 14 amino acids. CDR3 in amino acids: CASSPGGNTDTQYF. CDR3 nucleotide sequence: TGTGCCAGCAGTCCGGGGGGCAACACAGATACGCAGTATTTT.

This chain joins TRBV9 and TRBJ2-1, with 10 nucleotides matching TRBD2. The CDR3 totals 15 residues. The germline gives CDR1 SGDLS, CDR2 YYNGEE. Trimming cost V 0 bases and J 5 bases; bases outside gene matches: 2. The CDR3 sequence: CASSVVAGGDNEQFF. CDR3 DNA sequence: TGTGCCAGCAGCGTAGTAGCGGGGGGAGACAATGAGCAGTTCTTC. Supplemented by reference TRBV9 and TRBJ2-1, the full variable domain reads DSGVTQTPKHLITATGQRVTLRCSPRSGDLSVYWYQQSLDQGLQFLIQYYNGEERAKGNILERFSAQQFPDLHSELNLSSLELGDSALYFCASSVVAGGDNEQFFGPGTRLTVL.

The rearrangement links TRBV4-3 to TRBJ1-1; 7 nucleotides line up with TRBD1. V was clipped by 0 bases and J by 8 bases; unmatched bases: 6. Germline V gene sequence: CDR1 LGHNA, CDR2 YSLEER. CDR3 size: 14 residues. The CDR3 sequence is CASSQDRQGEEAFF. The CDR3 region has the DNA TGCGCCAGCAGCCAAGATCGGCAGGGGGAAGAAGCTTTCTTT.

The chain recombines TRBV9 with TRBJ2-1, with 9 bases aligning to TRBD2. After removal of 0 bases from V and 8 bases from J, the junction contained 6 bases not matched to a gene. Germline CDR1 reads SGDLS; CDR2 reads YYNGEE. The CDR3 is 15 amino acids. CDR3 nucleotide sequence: TGTGCCAGCAGCGTAGGGCTAGCGGGATATGATGAGCAGTTCTTC. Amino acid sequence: CASSVGLAGYDEQFF.

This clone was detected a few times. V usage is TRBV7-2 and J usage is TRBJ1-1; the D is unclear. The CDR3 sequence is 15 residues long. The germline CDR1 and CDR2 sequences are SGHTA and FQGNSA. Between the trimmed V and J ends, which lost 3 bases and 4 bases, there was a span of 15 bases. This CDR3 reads CASSLEFSISTEAFF. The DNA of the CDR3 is TGTGCCAGCAGCTTGGAGTTTAGCATTTCCACTGAAGCTTTCTTT.

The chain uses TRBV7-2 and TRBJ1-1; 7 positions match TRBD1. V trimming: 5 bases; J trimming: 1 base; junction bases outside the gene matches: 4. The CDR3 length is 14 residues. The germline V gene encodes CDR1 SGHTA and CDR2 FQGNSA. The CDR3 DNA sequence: TGTGCCAGCAGCCGTAGGACAGGGAACACTGAAGCTTTCTTT. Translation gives CASSRRTGNTEAFF. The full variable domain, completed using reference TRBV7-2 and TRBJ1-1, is GAGVSQSPSNKVTEKGKDVELRCDPISGHTALYWYRQSLGQGLEFLIYFQGNSAPDKSGLPSDRFSAERTGGSVSTLTIQRTQQEDSAVYLCASSRRTGNTEAFFGQGTRLTVV.

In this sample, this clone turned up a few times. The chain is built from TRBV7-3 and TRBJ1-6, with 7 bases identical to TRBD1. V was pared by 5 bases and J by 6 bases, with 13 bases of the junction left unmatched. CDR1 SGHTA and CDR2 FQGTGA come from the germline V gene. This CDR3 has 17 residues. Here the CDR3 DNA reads TGTGCCAGCAGCCAAGGGGGCAGGGGCTGGGGTAATTCACCCCTCCACTTT. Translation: CASSQGGRGWGNSPLHF. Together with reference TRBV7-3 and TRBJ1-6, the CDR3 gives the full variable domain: GAGVSQTPSNKVTEKGKYVELRCDPISGHTALYWYRQSLGQGPEFLIYFQGTGAADDSGLPNDRFFAVRPEGSVSTLKIQRTERGDSAVYLCASSQGGRGWGNSPLHFGNGTRLTVT.

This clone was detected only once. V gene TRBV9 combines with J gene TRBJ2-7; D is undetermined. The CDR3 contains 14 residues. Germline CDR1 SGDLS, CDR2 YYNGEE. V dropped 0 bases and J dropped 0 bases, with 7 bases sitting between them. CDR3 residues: CASSVDPDSYEQYF. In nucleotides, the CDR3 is TGTGCCAGCAGCGTAGACCCAGACTCCTACGAGCAGTACTTC.

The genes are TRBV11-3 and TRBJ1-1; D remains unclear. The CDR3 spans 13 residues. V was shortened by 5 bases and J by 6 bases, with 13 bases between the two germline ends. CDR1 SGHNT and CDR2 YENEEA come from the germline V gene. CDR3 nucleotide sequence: TGTGCCAGCAGCACCGGGTTCGGCGCTGAAGCTTTCTTT. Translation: CASSTGFGAEAFF.

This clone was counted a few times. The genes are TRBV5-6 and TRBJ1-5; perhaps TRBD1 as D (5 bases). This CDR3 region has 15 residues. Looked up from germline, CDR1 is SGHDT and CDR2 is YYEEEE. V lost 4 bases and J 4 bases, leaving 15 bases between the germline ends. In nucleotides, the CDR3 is TGTGCCAGCAGCCAAGGTAGGGGCATGAATCAGCCCCAGCATTTT. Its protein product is CASSQGRGMNQPQHF.

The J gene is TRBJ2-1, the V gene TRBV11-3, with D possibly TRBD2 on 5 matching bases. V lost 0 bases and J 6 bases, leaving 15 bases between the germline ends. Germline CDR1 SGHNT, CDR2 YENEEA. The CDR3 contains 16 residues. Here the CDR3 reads CASSLDLWEKGNEQFF. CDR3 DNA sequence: TGTGCCAGCAGCTTAGATCTGTGGGAGAAGGGCAATGAGCAGTTCTTC.